The 28 T cell receptor beta chains below all came from one sample that was sequenced in a study of shared clonotypes between healthy human individuals. Clones were read by immunoSEQ multiplex PCR, and TCRdb kept only the in-frame ones, dropping some. The sample lists around 1,000,000 clones, around 77% occurring once. The sample consisted of memory CD4+ T cells from PBMCs. Subset denoted: CD45RA-negative fraction. Receptors were obtained from a man younger than 35 in good health. Some clones in this sample may be carry-over from other donors' samples.

This chain connects TRBV5-1 to TRBJ2-7, with TRBD2 matching over 9 bases. The CDR3 runs 15 residues. Trimming removed 2 bases from V and 2 bases from J; junction bases left unmatched: 5. CDR1 is SGHRS, CDR2 YFSETQ, per germline. CDR3 loop: CASSFRSGSTYEQYF. CDR3 sequence (DNA): TGCGCCAGCAGCTTCCGTAGCGGGAGCACCTACGAGCAGTACTTC. The full variable domain, with the rest looked up from reference TRBV5-1 and TRBJ2-7, is KAGVTQTPRYLIKTRGQQVTLSCSPISGHRSVSWYQQTPGQGLQFLFEYFSETQRNKGNFPGRFSGRQFSNSRSEMNVSTLELGDSALYLCASSFRSGSTYEQYFGPGTRLTVT.

The rearrangement links TRBV7-9 to TRBJ2-1; TRBD2 matches at 8 bases. The germline CDR1 and CDR2 sequences are SEHNR and FQNEAQ (reference sequence). Trimming cost V 4 bases and J 15 bases; bases outside gene matches: 11. The CDR3 has 13 amino acids. The DNA for the CDR3 is TGTGCCAGCAGCTCTGCCCCCGGGACTAGTGGGTTCTTC. Protein: CASSSAPGTSGFF. Supplemented by reference TRBV7-9 and TRBJ2-1, the full variable domain reads DTGVSQNPRHKITKRGQNVTFRCDPISEHNRLYWYRQTLGQGPEFLTYFQNEAQLEKSRLLSDRFSAERPKGSFSTLEIQRTEQGDSAMYLCASSSAPGTSGFFGPGTRLTVL.

This clone showed up just once. The chain uses TRBV28 and TRBJ1-4; 12 nucleotides agree with TRBD1. After removal of 6 bases from V and 8 bases from J, the junction contained 7 bases not matched to a gene. This CDR3 contains 15 residues. CDR1 is MDHEN, CDR2 SYDVKM, per germline. The CDR3 coding sequence is TGTGCCAGCAGGTATCGGGACAGGGGGCGAGAAAAACTGTTTTTT. Its protein product is CASRYRDRGREKLFF.

For this clone: The same CDR3 is also encoded by other DNA sequences in this sample. The chain uses TRBV27 and TRBJ2-7; TRBD1 matches at 7 bases. Germline V gene sequence: CDR1 MNHEY, CDR2 SMNVEV (reference sequence). With 6 bases clipped from V and 3 bases from J, the junction kept 5 bases outside the gene matches. This CDR3 has 13 amino acids. This CDR3 is CASSPGDSYEQYF. CDR3 nucleotide sequence: TGTGCCAGCAGCCCTGGGGACAGCTACGAGCAGTACTTC.

A few counts support this clone. At the DNA level, this CDR3 is encoded by other sequences in the same sample as well. The rearrangement joins TRBV7-9 to TRBJ2-7; D might be TRBD1 (5 bases). V was clipped by 5 bases and J by 5 bases, with 10 bases between them. Germline V lookup: CDR1 SEHNR, CDR2 FQNEAQ (reference sequence). The CDR3 is made up of 12 amino acids. The CDR3 DNA is TGTGCCAGCAGCCCCCAGGGTAACGAGCAGTACTTC. Its translation: CASSPQGNEQYF.

Concerning this clone itself: Other DNA sequences from this sample encode an identical CDR3 as well. This chain uses TRBV7-3 with TRBJ2-3; 7 positions match TRBD2. This CDR3 spans 14 amino acids. V was clipped by 5 bases and J by 2 bases; unmatched bases: 4. Germline loops: CDR1 SGHTA, CDR2 FQGTGA. The CDR3 region is CASSPGTTTDTQYF. Written as DNA, the CDR3 is TGTGCCAGCAGCCCTGGGACTACCACAGATACGCAGTATTTT.

This clone was recorded a few times. The chain uses TRBV5-6 and TRBJ2-1, with TRBD2 as a possible D gene (6 bases). In germline, CDR1 is SGHDT, CDR2 YYEEEE. The V end was cut by 0 bases, the J end by 11 bases, with 12 bases between. CDR3 length: 13 amino acids. The CDR3 spells CASSLGTTDQQFF. The CDR3 DNA is TGTGCCAGCAGCTTGGGGACTACCGATCAGCAGTTCTTC.

The rearrangement uses TRBV27 and TRBJ2-5; the D call may be TRBD1 or TRBD2 (6 bases each). V was clipped by 1 base and J by 5 bases, with 17 bases between them. The CDR3 covers 16 residues. CDR1 is MNHEY, CDR2 SMNVEV, per germline (reference sequence). The CDR3 region has the DNA TGTGCCAGCAGTTTATTTCCTATCAGGGGAGGTGAGACCCAGTACTTC. Translated: CASSLFPIRGGETQYF.

V usage is TRBV28 and J usage is TRBJ2-5; D is unresolved. V lost 7 bases to trimming and J lost 7 bases, with 16 bases between them. Germline CDR1 MDHEN, CDR2 SYDVKM. The CDR3 length is 13 residues. CDR3 sequence: CASTRPGPGTQYF. The DNA for the CDR3 is TGTGCCAGCACCCGACCCGGTCCGGGGACCCAGTACTTC.

This chain connects TRBV5-4 to TRBJ2-7, with TRBD2 matching over 7 bases. The CDR3 consists of 13 residues. The V gene end was trimmed by 0 bases and the J gene end by 4 bases; junction bases not matched to a gene: 1. Looked up from germline, CDR1 is SGHNT and CDR2 is YYREEE (reference sequence). The CDR3 loop is CASSLVGGYEQYF. DNA of the CDR3: TGTGCCAGCAGCTTGGTGGGGGGGTACGAGCAGTACTTC.

The sample holds one count of this clone. The chain carries TRBV27 and TRBJ2-7; D might be TRBD1 (6 bases). The V end lost 3 bases, the J end lost 4 bases, and 13 bases lay between the germline ends. This CDR3 region has 14 residues. Germline CDR1 MNHEY, CDR2 SMNVEV (reference sequence). The CDR3 DNA sequence: TGTGCCAGCAGTTTCGGGTGGGGGCAATACGAGCAGTACTTC. Translated: CASSFGWGQYEQYF.

A few counts support this clone. The chain carries TRBV25-1 and TRBJ1-3, with D possibly TRBD1 on 6 matching bases. V dropped 4 bases and J dropped 0 bases, with 13 bases sitting between them. This CDR3 spans 16 amino acids. The germline V gene encodes CDR1 MGHDK and CDR2 SYGVNS. This CDR3 is CASSALDSISGNTIYF. The CDR3, as DNA: TGTGCCAGCAGTGCCTTGGACAGTATCTCTGGAAACACCATATATTTT.

The rearrangement joins TRBV5-1 to TRBJ1-4, with D perhaps TRBD1 (5 bases). Germline CDR1 and CDR2: SGHRS and YFSETQ. The CDR3 has 13 amino acids. Trimming removed 4 bases at V and 4 bases at J, with 8 bases between. This chain's CDR3 is CASSADINEKLFF. In nucleotides, the CDR3 is TGCGCCAGCAGCGCGGACATTAATGAAAAACTGTTTTTT.

The sample holds one count of this clone. The chain uses TRBV11-2 and TRBJ2-2, with TRBD2 identical over 9 bases. The V gene's germline CDR1 is SGHAT and CDR2 FQNNGV. The CDR3 runs to 17 residues. V shed 2 bases and J 8 bases; nucleotides not matched to a gene: 12. The CDR3 DNA follows: TGTGCCAGCAGCTTATACCGGCGGGAGGGCCTAAAGGGGGAGCTGTTTTTT. Its protein is CASSLYRREGLKGELFF.

The rearrangement links TRBV7-6 to TRBJ1-5; TRBD1 agrees at 7 bases. CDR1 and CDR2 from the germline V gene are SGHVS and FNYEAQ. The CDR3 consists of 13 residues. V gave up 5 bases and J gave up 4 bases; unmatched junction bases: 2. CDR3 DNA sequence: TGTGCCAGCAGCCGGGACAGTAATCAGCCCCAGCATTTT. Encoded protein: CASSRDSNQPQHF.

V gene TRBV30 combines with J gene TRBJ2-1; tentatively, D is TRBD2 (6 bases). The germline V and J ends were trimmed by 4 bases and 0 bases, with 10 bases remaining between them. CDR1 is GTSNPN, CDR2 SVGIG, per germline (reference sequence). CDR3 length: 14 residues. CDR3 amino acids: CAWTRDFSYNEQFF. As DNA, the CDR3 is TGTGCCTGGACTCGGGACTTCTCCTACAATGAGCAGTTCTTC.

The CDR3 DNA is TGTGCCAGCTCAGTTAACAGAGCAGATACGCAGTATTTT. Protein: CASSVNRADTQYF. V gene TRBV18 combines with J gene TRBJ2-3; D call uncertain. Germline V gene lookup returns CDR1 KGHSH and CDR2 LQKENI. V was clipped by 5 bases and J by 4 bases, with 10 bases between them. The CDR3 covers 13 residues.

The CDR3 reads CASSYSYRTLNTEAFF. The CDR3 coding sequence is TGTGCCAGCAGTTACAGCTACCGCACCCTGAACACTGAAGCTTTCTTT. This rearrangement joins TRBV6-5 to TRBJ1-1; D is undetermined. The V end was cut by 2 bases, the J end by 0 bases, with 13 bases between. The CDR3 totals 16 residues. CDR1 is MNHEY, CDR2 SVGAGI, per germline.

The CDR3 loop is CASREAWDSAYEQYF. CDR3 nucleotides: TGCGCCAGCAGAGAGGCGTGGGACTCCGCCTACGAGCAGTACTTC. V gene TRBV5-1 combines with J gene TRBJ2-7; TRBD2 might be the D (6 bases). CDR1 and CDR2 (germline): SGHRS, YFSETQ. The CDR3 covers 15 residues. Trimming shortened V by 5 bases and J by 2 bases, and 17 bases separated the two germline ends.

This clone was counted between two and nine times. CDR3 sequence reads: CASSPQGTGGSTEAFF. CDR3 sequence (DNA): TGTGCCAGCTCACCACAGGGGACAGGGGGGAGTACTGAAGCTTTCTTT. The V call is TRBV18, the J call TRBJ1-1; 11 bases line up with TRBD1. After removal of 1 base from V and 5 bases from J, the junction contained 6 bases not matched to a gene. The CDR3 has 16 residues. Per germline, CDR1 KGHSH and CDR2 LQKENI. Full variable domain (remainder filled in from reference TRBV18 and TRBJ1-1): NAGVMQNPRHLVRRRGQEARLRCSPMKGHSHVYWYRQLPEEGLKFMVYLQKENIIDESGMPKERFSAEFPKEGPSILRIQQVVRGDSAAYFCASSPQGTGGSTEAFFGQGTRLTVV.

The chain uses TRBV9 and TRBJ2-3, with TRBD1 matching over 7 bases. Losses at the gene ends were 5 bases for V and 5 bases for J; bases not matched to a gene: 8. CDR1 SGDLS and CDR2 YYNGEE come from the germline V gene. This CDR3 has 14 residues. CDR3 coding DNA: TGTGCCAGCAGTACCCAGGGGGTGGGAGATACGCAGTATTTT. Translation: CASSTQGVGDTQYF.

This rearrangement joins TRBV4-3 to TRBJ1-4; weak D call: TRBD1 (5 bases). This CDR3 comprises 15 residues. V lost 0 bases and J lost 5, with 10 bases in between. Germline CDR1 reads LGHNA; CDR2 reads YSLEER. The CDR3 DNA reads TGCGCCAGCAGCCAAGATATGCAGGGAAATGAAAAACTGTTTTTT. Amino acid sequence: CASSQDMQGNEKLFF.

The chain links TRBV7-2 to TRBJ2-2; weak D call: TRBD2 (6 bases). Per germline, CDR1 SGHTA and CDR2 FQGNSA. V was shortened by 0 bases and J by 5 bases, with 16 bases between the two germline ends. This CDR3 comprises 17 residues. CDR3 bases: TGTGCCAGCAGCTTAGCGGGGGGACTGACGAGGACCGGGGAGCTGTTTTTT. Amino acids: CASSLAGGLTRTGELFF.

The rearrangement joins TRBV7-2 to TRBJ1-1; the D is unclear. CDR3 length: 14 amino acids. V lost 2 bases and J 3 bases, leaving 10 bases between the germline ends. Germline values: CDR1 SGHTA, CDR2 FQGNSA. In DNA form, the CDR3 reads TGTGCCAGCAGCTTACGGTCTCTGGACACTGAAGCTTTCTTT. The encoded protein is CASSLRSLDTEAFF.

The CDR3 is CASSTGTYNEQFF. The CDR3 bases are TGTGCCAGCAGTACGGGAACGTACAATGAGCAGTTCTTC. The chain couples TRBV27 to TRBJ2-1, with a possible D match to TRBD2 (5 bases). The V gene's germline CDR1 is MNHEY and CDR2 SMNVEV (reference sequence). The CDR3 runs to 13 residues. V lost 5 bases to trimming and J lost 4 bases, with 9 bases between them.

The chain links TRBV2 to TRBJ1-1; D unclear. With 0 bases removed from V and 8 bases from J, the gap between germline ends came to 10 bases. Germline assignment: CDR1 SNHLY and CDR2 FYNNEI. This CDR3 has 13 amino acids. The CDR3 reads CASSEAIFTEAFF. CDR3 bases: TGTGCCAGCAGTGAAGCGATTTTCACAGAAGCTTTCTTT.

The V gene is TRBV7-3, the J gene TRBJ2-1; TRBD1 matches at 7 bases. V lost 5 bases to trimming and J lost 2 bases; unmatched junction nucleotides: 3. The CDR3 loop spans 14 amino acids. The germline V gene encodes CDR1 SGHTA and CDR2 FQGTGA. CDR3 bases: TGTGCCAGCAGCAAAGACAGGGCCTACAATGAGCAGTTCTTC. Encoded protein: CASSKDRAYNEQFF.

The rearrangement links TRBV29-1 to TRBJ2-2; tentatively, D is TRBD1 (6 bases). CDR3 length: 15 residues. Germline V lookup: CDR1 SQVTM, CDR2 ANQGSEA. Between the trimmed V and J ends, which lost 5 bases and 0 bases, there was a span of 13 bases. Written as DNA, the CDR3 is TGCAGCGTTTCTTCGGGACATTCGAACACCGGGGAGCTGTTTTTT. It is translated as CSVSSGHSNTGELFF.